The sample holds many counts of the clone carrying this T cell receptor beta chain. No antigen is known for it. This record belongs to a study of Graves' ophthalmopathy and Graves' hyperthyroidism. Findings and limits, study-wide: Most expanded clonotypes in thyroid above 0.001 frequency also showed up in blood.

Researchers took RNA transcripts and amplified TCR beta CDR3 regions from them. First-round RT-PCR relied on HTBI primers, and a second-round multiplex PCR came next. A single record per CDR3 protein comes from TCRdb applying MiXCR to the multiplex PCR reads. The table has around 1,200,000 distinct CDR3 sequences, 35% to 40% seen once; the top ten hold 11%. The V end was cut by 4 bases, the J end by 13 bases, with 28 bases between. The CDR3 extends over 16 amino acids. Germline CDR1 is LNHDA and CDR2 is SQIVND (reference sequence). Sequencing input: peripheral blood or thyroid tissue (not recorded which). The rearrangement uses TRBV19 and TRBJ1-1, with a possible D match to TRBD1 (5 bases). This receptor was identified in an adult man with Graves' hyperthyroidism. The CDR3 nucleotides read TGTGCCAGTAGTACCACCGGGACGGACCTACCACGGGGGGGTTTCTTT. Its protein product is CASSTTGTDLPRGGFF.